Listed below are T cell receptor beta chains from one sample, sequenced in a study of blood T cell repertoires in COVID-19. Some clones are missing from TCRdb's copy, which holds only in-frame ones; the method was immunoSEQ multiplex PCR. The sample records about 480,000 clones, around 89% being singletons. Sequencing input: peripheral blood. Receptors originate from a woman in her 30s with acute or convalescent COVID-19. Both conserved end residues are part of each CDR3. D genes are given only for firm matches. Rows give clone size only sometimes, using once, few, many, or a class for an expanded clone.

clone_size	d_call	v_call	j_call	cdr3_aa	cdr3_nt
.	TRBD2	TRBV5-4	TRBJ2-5	CASSSGLAGLGVQETQYF	TGTGCCAGCAGCTCGGGACTAGCGGGTCTAGGGGTCCAAGAGACCCAGTACTTC
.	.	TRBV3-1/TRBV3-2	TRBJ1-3	CASSAGPNGNTIYF	TGTGCCAGCAGTGCGGGACCTAATGGAAACACCATATATTTT
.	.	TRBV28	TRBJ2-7	CASSRQETFYEQYF	TGTGCCAGCAGTCGACAGGAGACGTTCTACGAGCAGTACTTC
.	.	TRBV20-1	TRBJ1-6	CSASGGGNSPLHF	TGCAGTGCTAGTGGCGGGGGTAATTCACCCCTCCACTTT
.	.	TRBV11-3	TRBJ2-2	CASSLVPAGELFF	TGTGCCAGCAGCTTAGTCCCGGCCGGGGAGCTGTTTTTT
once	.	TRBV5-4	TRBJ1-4	CASSLKSNNEKLFF	TGTGCCAGCAGCTTGAAGTCTAATAATGAAAAACTGTTTTTT
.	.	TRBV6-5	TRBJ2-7	CASSYSVVALEQYF	TGTGCCAGCAGTTACTCGGTGGTGGCTCTTGAGCAGTACTTC
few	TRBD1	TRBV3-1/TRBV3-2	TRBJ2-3	CASSRSKPGQGTDTQYF	TGTGCCAGCAGCCGTTCTAAACCGGGACAGGGCACAGATACGCAGTATTTT
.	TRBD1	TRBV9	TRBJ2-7	CASSVASSAGGYEQYF	TGTGCCAGCAGCGTAGCTAGCTCGGCAGGGGGCTACGAGCAGTACTTC
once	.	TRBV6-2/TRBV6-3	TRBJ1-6	CASSSAGLRLALHF	TGTGCCAGCAGTTCGGCGGGGCTCCGTTTGGCCCTCCACTTT
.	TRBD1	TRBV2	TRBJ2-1	CASRTGWNEQFF	TGTGCCAGCCGGACAGGGTGGAATGAGCAGTTCTTC
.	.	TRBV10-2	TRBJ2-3	CASSAGVSVRTDTQYF	TGCGCCAGCAGTGCCGGGGTTTCTGTTCGTACAGATACGCAGTATTTT
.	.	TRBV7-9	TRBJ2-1	CASSLAFSHNEQFF	TGTGCCAGCAGCCTGGCATTCTCCCACAATGAGCAGTTCTTC
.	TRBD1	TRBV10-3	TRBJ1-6	CAISEKGRGDSPLHF	TGTGCCATCAGTGAGAAGGGCAGGGGGGATTCACCCCTCCACTTT
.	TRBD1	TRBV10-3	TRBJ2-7	CAIRGTDGYEQYF	TGTGCCATCAGAGGGACAGACGGCTACGAGCAGTACTTC
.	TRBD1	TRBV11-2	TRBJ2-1	CASSLQPGQGVYEQFF	TGTGCCAGCAGCTTACAGCCAGGACAGGGGGTCTATGAGCAGTTCTTC
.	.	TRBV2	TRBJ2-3	CASSPLAGITDTQYF	TGTGCCAGCAGTCCCCTCGCGGGGATCACAGATACGCAGTATTTT
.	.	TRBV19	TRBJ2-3	CASSIRWGGGTDTQYF	TGTGCCAGTAGTATACGGTGGGGAGGAGGCACAGATACGCAGTATTTT
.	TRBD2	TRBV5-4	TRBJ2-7	CASSFTGTSGGEQYF	TGTGCCAGCAGCTTCACCGGGACTAGCGGGGGCGAGCAGTACTTC
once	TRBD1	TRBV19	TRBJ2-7	CASSSGTGGYEQYF	TGTGCCAGTAGTTCCGGGACAGGGGGCTACGAGCAGTACTTC
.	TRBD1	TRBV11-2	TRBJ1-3	CASSEWTGGNTIYF	TGTGCCAGCAGCGAATGGACAGGCGGAAACACCATATATTTT
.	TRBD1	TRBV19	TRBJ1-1	CASSTTGGRANTEAFF	TGTGCCAGTAGTACCACAGGGGGCCGAGCGAACACTGAAGCTTTCTTT
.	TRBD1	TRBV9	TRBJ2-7	CASSARDRAEEQYF	TGTGCCAGCAGTGCTAGGGACAGGGCTGAGGAGCAGTACTTC
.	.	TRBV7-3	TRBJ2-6	CASSQSGANVLTF	TGTGCCAGCAGCCAGTCTGGGGCCAACGTCCTGACTTTC
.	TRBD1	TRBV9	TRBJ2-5	CASSVGDRVQETQYF	TGTGCCAGCAGCGTAGGGGACAGGGTACAAGAGACCCAGTACTTC
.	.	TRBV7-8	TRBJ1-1	CASSLEWGQGMGTEAFF	TGTGCCAGCAGCTTAGAATGGGGTCAGGGGATGGGGACTGAAGCTTTCTTT
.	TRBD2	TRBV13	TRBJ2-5	CASSLGPSGGERDF	TGTGCCAGCAGCTTAGGCCCTAGCGGGGGGGAACGCGACTTC
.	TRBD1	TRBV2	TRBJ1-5	CASSVSVGWDRDQPQHF	TGTGCCAGCAGTGTGTCAGTGGGTTGGGACAGGGATCAGCCCCAGCATTTT
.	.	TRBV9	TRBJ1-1	CASTREGGDAEAFF	TGTGCCAGCACCAGAGAGGGGGGGGACGCTGAAGCTTTCTTT
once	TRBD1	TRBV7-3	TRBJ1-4	CASSLGRGDEKLFF	TGTGCCAGCAGCTTAGGCAGGGGGGATGAAAAACTGTTTTTT
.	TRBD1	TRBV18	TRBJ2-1	CASSSILTLPGTATANEQFF	TGTGCCAGCTCATCAATTTTGACACTCCCCGGGACAGCCACGGCCAATGAGCAGTTCTTC
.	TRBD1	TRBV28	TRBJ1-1	CASSPRDRVSTEAFF	TGTGCCAGCAGTCCGCGTGACAGGGTGAGCACTGAAGCTTTCTTT
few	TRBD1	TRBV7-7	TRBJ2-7	CASSKGQGPYEQYF	TGTGCCAGCAGCAAAGGACAGGGCCCCTACGAGCAGTACTTC
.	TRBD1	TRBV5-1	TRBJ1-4	CASSVQGGEKLFF	TGCGCCAGCAGTGTACAGGGGGGCGAAAAACTGTTTTTT
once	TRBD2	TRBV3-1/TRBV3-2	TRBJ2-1	CASSQLIGGAVEQFF	TGTGCCAGCAGCCAATTAATCGGGGGGGCCGTTGAGCAGTTCTTC
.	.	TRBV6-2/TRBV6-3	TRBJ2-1	CASSTGGSYNEQFF	TGTGCCAGCAGTACCGGGGGCTCCTACAATGAGCAGTTCTTC
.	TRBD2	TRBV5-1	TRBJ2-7	CASSFFAGGLTYEQYF	TGCGCCAGCAGCTTCTTCGCGGGGGGGTTAACCTACGAGCAGTACTTC
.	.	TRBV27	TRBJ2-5	CASSLYLGETQYF	TGTGCCAGCAGTTTATATCTAGGAGAGACCCAGTACTTC
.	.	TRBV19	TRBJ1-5	CASSIQGSNQPQHF	TGTGCCAGTAGTATTCAGGGAAGCAATCAGCCCCAGCATTTT
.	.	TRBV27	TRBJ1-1	CASMRGNTEAFF	TGTGCCAGCATGCGAGGGAACACTGAAGCTTTCTTT
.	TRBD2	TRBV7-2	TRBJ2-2	CASSPRLAVITGELFF	TGTGCCAGCAGCCCAAGACTAGCGGTGATCACCGGGGAGCTGTTTTTT
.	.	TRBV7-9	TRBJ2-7	CASSSSGEQYF	TGTGCCAGCAGCTCCTCGGGAGAGCAGTACTTC
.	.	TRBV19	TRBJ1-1	CASSINGQTEAFF	TGTGCCAGTAGTATAAATGGGCAGACTGAAGCTTTCTTT
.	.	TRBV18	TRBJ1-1	CASSSDKNTEAFF	TGTGCCAGCTCATCAGACAAGAACACTGAAGCTTTCTTT
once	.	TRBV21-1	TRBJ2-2	CASSKGDRGGTGELFF	TGTGCCAGCAGCAAGGGGGACAGGGGAGGGACCGGGGAGCTGTTTTTT
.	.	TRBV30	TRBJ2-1	CAWSRDNEQFF	TGTGCCTGGAGTCGTGACAATGAGCAGTTCTTC
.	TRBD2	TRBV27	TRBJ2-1	CASSLLAGENEQFF	TGTGCCAGCAGTTTGCTAGCGGGGGAAAATGAGCAGTTCTTC
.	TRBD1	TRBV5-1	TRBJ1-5	CASSPDDRGRANSNQPQHF	TGCGCCAGCAGCCCGGACGACAGGGGGCGCGCTAATAGCAATCAGCCCCAGCATTTT
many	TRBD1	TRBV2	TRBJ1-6	CASSERQGASNSPLHF	TGTGCCAGCAGTGAAAGACAGGGGGCTAGTAATTCACCCCTCCACTTT
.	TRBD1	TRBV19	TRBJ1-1	CATSPGQGYTEAFF	TGTGCCACCTCACCGGGACAGGGCTACACTGAAGCTTTCTTT
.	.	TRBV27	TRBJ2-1	CASSLGAGSNEQFF	TGTGCCAGCAGTTTAGGGGCAGGGTCTAATGAGCAGTTCTTC
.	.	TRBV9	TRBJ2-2	CASSVGAGYANTGELFF	TGTGCCAGCAGCGTGGGCGCCGGATACGCGAACACCGGGGAGCTGTTTTTT
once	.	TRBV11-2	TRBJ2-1	CASSFPEGLYNEQFF	TGTGCCAGCAGCTTTCCGGAGGGACTGTACAATGAGCAGTTCTTC